These 14 T cell receptor beta chains came from one sample sequenced in a study of blood T cell repertoires in COVID-19. Assay: immunoSEQ multiplex PCR; the TCRdb copy retains only in-frame clones and omits some. Found here are about 240,000 clones, around 88% of them singletons; the top ten hold about 3.3%. Sequencing input: PBMCs or T cells enriched from blood (not recorded which). All receptors derive from a woman in her 40s with acute COVID-19.

This CDR3 is CATSSQGQGGYGYTF. The DNA of the CDR3 is TGTGCCACCAGCAGCCAAGGACAGGGAGGCTATGGCTACACCTTC. This chain connects TRBV15 to TRBJ1-2; TRBD1 matches 8 bases. CDR1 LNHNV and CDR2 YYDKDF come from the germline V gene (reference sequence). Trimming removed 3 bases from V and 4 bases from J; junction bases left unmatched: 7. The CDR3 loop spans 15 amino acids.

This sequence joins TRBV19 and TRBJ2-3; D gene uncertain. Germline CDR1 reads LNHDA; CDR2 reads SQIVND (reference sequence). V was trimmed by 3 bases and J by 6 bases, leaving 10 bases between them. The CDR3 runs to 13 residues. CDR3 sequence: CASSMSLSDTQYF. The CDR3 DNA is TGTGCCAGTAGTATGAGTCTGTCCGATACGCAGTATTTT.

The J gene is TRBJ1-2, the V gene TRBV5-8; TRBD1 aligns across 7 bases. Germline CDR1 reads SGHTS; CDR2 reads YDEGEE. This CDR3 comprises 13 residues. Trimming removed 6 bases from V and 5 bases from J; junction bases left unmatched: 7. The CDR3 nucleotides are TGTGCCAGCACCGTGACAGGGAGGTATGGCTACACCTTC. The encoded protein is CASTVTGRYGYTF.

The J gene is TRBJ2-5, the V gene TRBV24-1; maybe TRBD1 (6 bases). Between the trimmed V and J ends, which lost 3 bases and 5 bases, there was a span of 15 bases. The CDR3 totals 15 residues. Germline lookup yields CDR1 KGHDR and CDR2 SFDVKD. This chain's CDR3 is CATSDGGQGRETQYF. The CDR3, as DNA: TGTGCCACCAGTGATGGGGGACAAGGAAGGGAGACCCAGTACTTC.

This clone came up once. The CDR3 bases are TGTGCCAGCAGCCAAGGTGGTAGCGGGAGTTTTAGAGACGAGCAGTACTTC. It yields the protein CASSQGGSGSFRDEQYF. V usage is TRBV3-1 (or the pseudogene TRBV3-2) and J usage is TRBJ2-7; TRBD2 aligns across 9 bases. CDR1 is LGHDT, CDR2 YNNKEL, per germline (reference sequence). V lost 1 base to trimming and J lost 5 bases; unmatched junction nucleotides: 12. The CDR3 sequence is 17 residues long.

The CDR3 coding sequence is TGTGCCAGCAGTTTGACACAGGGGAATGAGCAGTTCTTC. Translation: CASSLTQGNEQFF. The V call is TRBV12-3 or TRBV12-4, the J call TRBJ2-1, with TRBD1 matching 7 bases. V gave up 3 bases and J gave up 7 bases; unmatched junction bases: 3. This CDR3 has 13 amino acids.

The chain joins TRBV19 to TRBJ1-3; D gene uncertain. The germline V gene has CDR1 LNHDA and CDR2 SQIVND (reference sequence). Trimming removed 3 bases from V and 0 bases from J, with 9 bases in between. The CDR3 covers 15 residues. CDR3 in amino acids: CASSIQLYSGNTIYF. The CDR3 DNA reads as TGTGCCAGTAGTATCCAGTTGTACTCTGGAAACACCATATATTTT.

The J gene is TRBJ2-1, the V gene TRBV24-1, with D possibly TRBD1 on 6 matching bases. V lost 2 bases and J 6 bases, leaving 13 bases between the germline ends. The CDR3 runs to 15 residues. Germline CDR1 reads KGHDR; CDR2 reads SFDVKD. In nucleotides, the CDR3 is TGTGCCACCAGTGATTCTGGGGGCGACGGCAATGAGCAGTTCTTC. It specifies CATSDSGGDGNEQFF.

This clone was counted once. The rearrangement links TRBV7-3 to TRBJ2-3; 11 bases are shared with TRBD2. The germline gives CDR1 SGHTA, CDR2 FQGTGA. The CDR3 is 16 residues long. Trimming removed 5 bases from V and 9 bases from J; junction bases left unmatched: 13. CDR3 sequence reads: CASSAGTSGTYGTQYF. The CDR3 DNA follows: TGTGCCAGCAGCGCCGGGACTAGCGGCACATATGGGACGCAGTATTTT. Full variable domain (rest looked up from reference TRBV7-3 and TRBJ2-3): GAGVSQTPSNKVTEKGKYVELRCDPISGHTALYWYRQSLGQGPEFLIYFQGTGAADDSGLPNDRFFAVRPEGSVSTLKIQRTERGDSAVYLCASSAGTSGTYGTQYFGPGTRLTVL.

J is TRBJ1-1 and V is TRBV27; TRBD1 is a possible D gene (5 bases). Germline V gene sequence: CDR1 MNHEY, CDR2 SMNVEV (reference sequence). This CDR3 has 13 residues. Trimming pared 6 bases from V and 1 base from J, leaving 9 bases between. This CDR3 reads CASRGGTNTEAFF. The CDR3 bases are TGTGCCAGCAGGGGAGGGACGAACACTGAAGCTTTCTTT.

CDR3 in amino acids: CASSPLAGYGYTF. The CDR3 DNA follows: TGTGCCAGCAGCCCTCTCGCCGGCTATGGCTACACCTTC. The J gene is TRBJ1-2, the V gene TRBV12-3 or TRBV12-4; no clear D gene. V shed 6 bases and J shed 4 bases, with 12 bases lying between them. This CDR3 comprises 13 residues.

The chain recombines TRBV5-6 with TRBJ2-5, with 10 bases identical to TRBD2. Losses at the gene ends were 3 bases for V and 4 bases for J; bases not matched to a gene: 12. Germline loops: CDR1 SGHDT, CDR2 YYEEEE. This CDR3 is 17 amino acids long. CDR3 in amino acids: CASSSAIAGGLVETQYF. The DNA for the CDR3 is TGTGCCAGCAGCTCCGCTATAGCGGGAGGTCTGGTAGAGACCCAGTACTTC.

V usage is TRBV19 and J usage is TRBJ2-3, with 8 bases matching TRBD1. CDR3 length: 14 residues. CDR1 LNHDA and CDR2 SQIVND come from the germline V gene (reference sequence). V gave up 6 bases and J gave up 4 bases; unmatched junction bases: 6. The CDR3, as DNA: TGTGCCAGTAGAGGACAGGGTCTGGCAGATACGCAGTATTTT. Protein sequence: CASRGQGLADTQYF. The variable domain in full, with the rest retrieved from reference TRBV19 and TRBJ2-3, is DGGITQSPKYLFRKEGQNVTLSCEQNLNHDAMYWYRQDPGQGLRLIYYSQIVNDFQKGDIAEGYSVSREKKESFPLTVTSAQKNPTAFYLCASRGQGLADTQYFGPGTRLTVL.

A single count supports this clone. This chain joins TRBV5-1 and TRBJ2-1; TRBD2 matches at 11 bases. Germline CDR1 reads SGHRS; CDR2 reads YFSETQ. CDR3 size: 16 residues. V trimming: 0 bases; J trimming: 4 bases; junction bases outside the gene matches: 3. CDR3 coding DNA: TGCGCCAGCAGCTTGGTACTAGCGGGGGCGTACAATGAGCAGTTCTTC. The encoded protein is CASSLVLAGAYNEQFF.